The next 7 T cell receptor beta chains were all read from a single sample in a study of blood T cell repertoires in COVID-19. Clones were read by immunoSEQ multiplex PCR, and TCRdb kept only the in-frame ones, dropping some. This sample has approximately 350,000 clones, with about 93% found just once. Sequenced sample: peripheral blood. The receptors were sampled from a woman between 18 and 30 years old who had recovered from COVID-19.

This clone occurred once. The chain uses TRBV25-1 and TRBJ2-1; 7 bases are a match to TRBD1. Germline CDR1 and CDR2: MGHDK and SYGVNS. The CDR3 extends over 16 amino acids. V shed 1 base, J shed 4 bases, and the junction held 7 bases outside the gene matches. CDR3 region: CASSEFRGGRYNEQFF. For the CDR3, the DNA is TGTGCCAGCAGTGAATTTCGAGGGGGCCGGTACAATGAGCAGTTCTTC.

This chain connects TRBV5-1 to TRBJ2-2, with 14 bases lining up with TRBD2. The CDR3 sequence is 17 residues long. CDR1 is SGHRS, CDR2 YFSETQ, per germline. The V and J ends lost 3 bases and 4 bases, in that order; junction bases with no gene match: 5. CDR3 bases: TGCGCCAGCAGCTCCGGGACTAGCGGGAGAGGCACCGGGGAGCTGTTTTTT. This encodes CASSSGTSGRGTGELFF. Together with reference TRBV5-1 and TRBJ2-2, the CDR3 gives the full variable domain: KAGVTQTPRYLIKTRGQQVTLSCSPISGHRSVSWYQQTPGQGLQFLFEYFSETQRNKGNFPGRFSGRQFSNSRSEMNVSTLELGDSALYLCASSSGTSGRGTGELFFGEGSRLTVL.

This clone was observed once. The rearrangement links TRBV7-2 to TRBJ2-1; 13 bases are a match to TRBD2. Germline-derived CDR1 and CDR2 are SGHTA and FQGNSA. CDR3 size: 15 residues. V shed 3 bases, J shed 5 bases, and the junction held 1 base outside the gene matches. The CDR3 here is CASSFGLAGDNEQFF. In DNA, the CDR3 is TGTGCCAGCAGCTTCGGACTAGCGGGAGACAATGAGCAGTTCTTC.

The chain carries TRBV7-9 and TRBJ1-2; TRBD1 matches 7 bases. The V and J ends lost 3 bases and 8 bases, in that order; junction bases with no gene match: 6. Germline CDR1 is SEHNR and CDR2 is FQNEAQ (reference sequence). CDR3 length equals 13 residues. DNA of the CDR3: TGTGCCAGCAGCTTGCGACAGGGCCGCGGCTACACCTTC. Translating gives CASSLRQGRGYTF.

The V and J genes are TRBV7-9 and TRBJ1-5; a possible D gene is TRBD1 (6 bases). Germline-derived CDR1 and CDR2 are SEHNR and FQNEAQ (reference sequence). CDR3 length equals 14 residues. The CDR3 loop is CASSQGLSNQPQHF. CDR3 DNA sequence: TGTGCTTCGAGCCAGGGGCTAAGCAATCAGCCCCAGCATTTT.

CDR3 protein: CASSDTDYGYTF. The CDR3, as DNA: TGTGCCAGCAGTGACACCGACTATGGCTACACCTTC. V and J are TRBV28 and TRBJ1-2; D not resolved. The ends were cut back, 5 bases at V and 3 bases at J, with 7 bases in the middle. The CDR3 contains 12 residues. CDR1 and CDR2 (germline): MDHEN, SYDVKM.

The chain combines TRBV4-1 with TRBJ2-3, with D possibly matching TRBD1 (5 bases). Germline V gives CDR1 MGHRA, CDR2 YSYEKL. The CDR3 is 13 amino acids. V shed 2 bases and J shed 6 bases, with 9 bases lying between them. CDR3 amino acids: CASSQQGADTQYF. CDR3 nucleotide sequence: TGCGCCAGCAGCCAACAGGGCGCGGATACGCAGTATTTT.